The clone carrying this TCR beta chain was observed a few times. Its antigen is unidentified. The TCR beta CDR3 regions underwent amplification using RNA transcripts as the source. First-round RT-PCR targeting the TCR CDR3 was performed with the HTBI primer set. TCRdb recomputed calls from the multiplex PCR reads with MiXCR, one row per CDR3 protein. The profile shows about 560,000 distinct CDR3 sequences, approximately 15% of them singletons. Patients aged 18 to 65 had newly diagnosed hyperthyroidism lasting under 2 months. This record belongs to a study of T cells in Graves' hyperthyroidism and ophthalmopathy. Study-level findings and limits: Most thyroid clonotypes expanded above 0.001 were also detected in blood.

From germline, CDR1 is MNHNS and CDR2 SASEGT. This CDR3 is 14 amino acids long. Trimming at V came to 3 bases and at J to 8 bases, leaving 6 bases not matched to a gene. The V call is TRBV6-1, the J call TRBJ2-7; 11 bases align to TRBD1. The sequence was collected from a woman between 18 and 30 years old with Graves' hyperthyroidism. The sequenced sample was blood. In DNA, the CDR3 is TGTGCCAGCAGTGAGCCGGGACAGGGGGGCCAGCAGTACTTC. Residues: CASSEPGQGGQQYF.